The 16 T cell receptor beta chains below were found in one sample sequenced in a study of T-cell memory formation after mild COVID-19. One entry per CDR3 protein results from TCRdb running MiXCR on the 5' RACE reads. The data contain under 110,000 distinct CDR3 sequences, over 10% of them seen just once; the ten biggest clones take up around 26%. Sample: PBMCs or a T cell subset sorted from them (not recorded which). These receptors originate from an adult woman who had mild COVID-19 (a few samples of this study predate the infection). Cell type and time point are not known.

In this sample, this clonotype turned up a few times. The rearrangement joins TRBV6-6 to TRBJ2-3; D uncertain. Looked up from germline, CDR1 is MNHNY and CDR2 is SVGAGI (reference sequence). This CDR3 is 14 amino acids long. Trimming shortened V by 4 bases and J by 0 bases, and 8 bases separated the two germline ends. The CDR3 nucleotides are TGTGCCAGCAGTTCTGTGGGGAGCACAGATACGCAGTATTTT. This gives the protein CASSSVGSTDTQYF.

This clonotype showed up just a few times. The chain is built from TRBV12-3 or TRBV12-4 and TRBJ2-1; 9 bases line up with TRBD2. This CDR3 comprises 15 residues. J was trimmed by 6 bases and V by 4 bases; bases with no gene match: 7. Here the CDR3 DNA reads TGTGCCAGCAGTTCTAGCGGGGCGGCGGCCAATGAGCAGTTCTTC. Residues: CASSSSGAAANEQFF.

A few counts support this clonotype. J is TRBJ2-1 and V is TRBV12-3 or TRBV12-4; D perhaps matches TRBD2 (6 bases). The CDR3 loop spans 13 amino acids. V lost 3 bases to trimming and J lost 8 bases, with 11 bases between them. CDR3 nucleotide sequence: TGTGCCAGCAGTTTTCGGTGGGGGGATGAGCAGTTCTTC. This codes for CASSFRWGDEQFF.

This CDR3 is CASSEDRGLVHEQYF. The CDR3, as DNA: TGCGCCAGCAGCGAGGACAGGGGGCTCGTCCACGAGCAGTACTTC. The chain combines TRBV5-1 with TRBJ2-7; 11 positions match TRBD1. The CDR3 is 15 residues long. CDR1 is SGHRS, CDR2 YFSETQ, per germline. Unmatched junction bases numbered 8, after V lost 4 bases and J lost 5 bases.

This chain joins TRBV9 and TRBJ1-3, with D possibly matching TRBD1 (5 bases). Germline CDR1 and CDR2: SGDLS and YYNGEE. The CDR3 extends over 14 amino acids. Trimming left V 0 bases short and J 4 bases short, with 8 bases between. The CDR3 spells CASSVGGDGNTIYF. DNA of the CDR3: TGTGCCAGCAGCGTAGGAGGGGACGGAAACACCATATATTTT.

The V and J genes are TRBV4-1 and TRBJ2-1; 7 bases line up with TRBD1. The J segment lost 9 bases and the V segment lost 1 base, leaving 9 bases of the junction unmatched. Germline assignment: CDR1 MGHRA and CDR2 YSYEKL. The CDR3 contains 15 residues. The CDR3 DNA reads as TGCGCCAGCAGCCAAGGCTACAGGGGTAGAGGTGAGCAGTTCTTC. Its protein is CASSQGYRGRGEQFF.

This chain connects TRBV27 to TRBJ1-1; the D gene is possibly TRBD1 (5 bases). Germline V gene sequence: CDR1 MNHEY, CDR2 SMNVEV (reference sequence). CDR3 length: 14 amino acids. V gave up 3 bases and J gave up 0 bases, with 8 bases separating them. The CDR3 sequence: CASSFQGMNTEAFF. The CDR3 nucleotides are TGTGCCAGCAGTTTTCAGGGAATGAACACTGAAGCTTTCTTT.

V gene TRBV20-1 combines with J gene TRBJ2-2; 8 bases line up with TRBD2. The trim removed 1 base at V and 6 bases at J, leaving 4 bases unmatched. The CDR3 is 14 amino acids. Looked up from germline, CDR1 is DFQATT and CDR2 is SNEGSKA (reference sequence). CDR3 in amino acids: CSARAPGRAGELFF. CDR3 coding DNA: TGCAGTGCTAGAGCCCCCGGGAGGGCCGGGGAGCTGTTTTTT.

V and J are TRBV29-1 and TRBJ2-2; no clear D gene. The length of the CDR3 is 13 residues. The V gene lost 4 bases and the J gene lost 1 base, with 7 bases spanning the gap. Germline CDR1 and CDR2: SQVTM and ANQGSEA. The CDR3 nucleotides are TGCAGCGTTGGGGCCAGGAACACCGGGGAGCTGTTTTTT. Its protein product is CSVGARNTGELFF.

This clonotype was picked up a small number of times. The chain carries TRBV5-1 and TRBJ1-2; perhaps TRBD1 as D (6 bases). Germline V gene sequence: CDR1 SGHRS, CDR2 YFSETQ. Trimming cost V 4 bases and J 4 bases, with 20 bases left between them. This CDR3 has 16 residues. The CDR3 region is CASSLTLIGTPYGYTF. The CDR3, as DNA: TGCGCCAGCAGCCTCACCCTAATAGGGACACCCTATGGCTACACCTTC. The full variable domain, with the rest looked up from reference TRBV5-1 and TRBJ1-2, is KAGVTQTPRYLIKTRGQQVTLSCSPISGHRSVSWYQQTPGQGLQFLFEYFSETQRNKGNFPGRFSGRQFSNSRSEMNVSTLELGDSALYLCASSLTLIGTPYGYTFGSGTRLTVV.

The chain joins TRBV14 to TRBJ2-7; TRBD2 might be the D (6 bases). V lost 5 bases, J lost 4 bases, and 12 bases lay in between. The CDR3 covers 13 residues. Germline V CDR1 and CDR2: SGHDN, FVKESK. The CDR3 nucleotides are TGTGCCAGCAGCTGGGGGGTAGGGTACGAGCAGTACTTC. Translated: CASSWGVGYEQYF.

Only a few counts were recorded for this clonotype. This chain links TRBV9 with TRBJ2-1; 9 nucleotides line up with TRBD1. This CDR3 contains 14 residues. CDR1 is SGDLS, CDR2 YYNGEE, per germline. V gave up 0 bases and J gave up 9 bases; unmatched junction bases: 4. In nucleotides, the CDR3 is TGTGCCAGCAGCGTAGGGGACAGGGTCATTGAGCAGTTCTTC. Translated: CASSVGDRVIEQFF.

This chain uses TRBV5-1 with TRBJ1-2, with D maybe TRBD1 (6 bases). V was cut by 4 bases and J by 6 bases, with 22 bases left in between. The CDR3 has 16 amino acids. The germline V gene encodes CDR1 SGHRS and CDR2 YFSETQ. CDR3 coding DNA: TGCGCCAGCAGCCTTGGCGCGGCAGGGGAGGGTAATGGCTACACCTTC. Amino acid sequence: CASSLGAAGEGNGYTF. The variable domain in full, completed from reference TRBV5-1 and TRBJ1-2, reads KAGVTQTPRYLIKTRGQQVTLSCSPISGHRSVSWYQQTPGQGLQFLFEYFSETQRNKGNFPGRFSGRQFSNSRSEMNVSTLELGDSALYLCASSLGAAGEGNGYTFGSGTRLTVV.

This clonotype occurred many times. The chain has TRBV15 and TRBJ2-7, with D possibly TRBD2 on 6 matching bases. There are 15 residues in the CDR3. Trimming removed 1 base at V and 0 bases at J, with 10 bases between. Per the germline V gene, CDR1 is LNHNV and CDR2 is YYDKDF (reference sequence). CDR3 region: CATSRVGGVSYEQYF. The CDR3 bases are TGTGCCACCAGCAGAGTCGGCGGGGTCTCCTACGAGCAGTACTTC.

This clonotype has ten or more counts. V is TRBV7-6 and J is TRBJ2-1, with 11 bases identical to TRBD2. This CDR3 is 18 amino acids long. Germline V gene sequence: CDR1 SGHVS, CDR2 FNYEAQ. V lost 1 base to trimming and J lost 0 bases; unmatched junction nucleotides: 5. The CDR3 DNA reads as TGTGCCAGCAGCTTAGGCGCTAGCGGGAGGCACTCCTACAATGAGCAGTTCTTC. Amino acids: CASSLGASGRHSYNEQFF.

The chain joins TRBV4-2 to TRBJ2-1; TRBD2 matches at 7 bases. V dropped 1 base and J dropped 7; count of bases not matched to a gene: 4. CDR3 length: 14 amino acids. Germline assignment: CDR1 LGHNA and CDR2 YNFKEQ. CDR3 in amino acids: CASSQVWEGNEQFF. Here the CDR3 DNA reads TGTGCCAGCAGCCAAGTTTGGGAGGGTAATGAGCAGTTCTTC.